A single sample gave rise to the 32 T cell receptor beta chains below, sequenced in a study of blood T cell repertoires in COVID-19. Clones were read by immunoSEQ multiplex PCR, and TCRdb kept only the in-frame ones, dropping some. Seen here are some 270,000 clones, just under 90% observed once, and the top ten hold approximately 1.8%. Sequenced input: PBMCs or T cells enriched from blood (not recorded which). Receptors originate from a woman aged 55-75 years who had recovered from COVID-19.

The chain is built from TRBV2 and TRBJ2-1; D possibly corresponds to TRBD2 (5 bases). The CDR3 covers 13 residues. The germline gives CDR1 SNHLY, CDR2 FYNNEI. V shed 2 bases and J shed 7 bases, with 9 bases lying between them. In DNA, the CDR3 is TGTGCCAGCAGTGAAAATAGCGTTAATGAGCAGTTCTTC. The encoded protein is CASSENSVNEQFF.

This clone was observed a few times. The V call is TRBV12-5, the J call TRBJ2-5, with 7 bases identical to TRBD2. Trimming cost V 5 bases and J 4 bases; bases outside gene matches: 7. The germline V gene encodes CDR1 LGHNT and CDR2 FRNRAP. The length of the CDR3 is 14 residues. CDR3 loop: CASGRTRGGETQYF. In DNA form, the CDR3 reads TGTGCTAGTGGTCGGACCCGCGGGGGAGAGACCCAGTACTTC.

This clone was found a few times. V usage is TRBV7-8 and J usage is TRBJ1-5, with D perhaps TRBD1 (5 bases). Trimming removed 1 base from V and 4 bases from J, with 8 bases in between. The germline gives CDR1 SGHVS, CDR2 FQNEAQ. The CDR3 runs 14 residues. CDR3 region: CASSLVPGNQPQHF. The CDR3 nucleotides read TGTGCCAGCAGCTTAGTTCCAGGGAATCAGCCCCAGCATTTT.

The rearrangement uses TRBV5-1 and TRBJ1-1; 7 nucleotides line up with TRBD1. Germline V CDR1 and CDR2: SGHRS, YFSETQ. The V gene end was trimmed by 5 bases and the J gene end by 0 bases; junction bases not matched to a gene: 10. The CDR3 is 16 amino acids. CDR3 region: CASRRQGQSMNTEAFF. CDR3 coding DNA: TGCGCCAGCAGGCGACAGGGTCAGAGCATGAACACTGAAGCTTTCTTT.

The J gene is TRBJ1-4, the V gene TRBV5-1; 7 positions agree with TRBD1. Germline V gives CDR1 SGHRS, CDR2 YFSETQ. V lost 5 bases to trimming and J lost 8 bases; unmatched junction nucleotides: 9. The CDR3 runs 14 residues. The CDR3 DNA reads TGCGCCAGCAGGTCCGGGACAGTAGAGGAAAAACTGTTTTTT. Translated: CASRSGTVEEKLFF.

The chain carries TRBV4-2 and TRBJ2-2; D gene unclear. The germline V and J ends were trimmed by 1 base and 3 bases, with 6 bases remaining between them. Germline-derived CDR1 and CDR2 are LGHNA and YNFKEQ. The CDR3 runs to 14 residues. The CDR3 is CASSQAADTGELFF. In DNA, the CDR3 is TGTGCCAGCAGCCAAGCCGCAGACACCGGGGAGCTGTTTTTT.

The chain couples TRBV5-4 to TRBJ1-2, with D perhaps matching TRBD1 (6 bases). Deletions cut 5 bases from V and 7 bases from J, with 21 bases between. CDR1 is SGHNT, CDR2 YYREEE, per germline (reference sequence). This CDR3 region has 15 residues. CDR3 DNA sequence: TGTGCCAGCAGTTCGGCCTCGAGGGGGGGCGTTGGCTACACCTTC. Its protein product is CASSSASRGGVGYTF.

The rearrangement joins TRBV6-5 to TRBJ2-3, with a possible D match to TRBD1 (5 bases). V gave up 5 bases and J gave up 5 bases, with 11 bases separating them. Germline loops: CDR1 MNHEY, CDR2 SVGAGI. This CDR3 region has 13 residues. The DNA for the CDR3 is TGTGCCAGCAGTCTTCTCACAGGAGATACGCAGTATTTT. Translating it yields CASSLLTGDTQYF.

The chain recombines TRBV6-5 with TRBJ1-5; D uncertain. The CDR3 extends over 13 amino acids. Germline V gives CDR1 MNHEY, CDR2 SVGAGI. Trimming pared 6 bases from V and 6 bases from J, leaving 12 bases between. The CDR3 DNA reads as TGTGCCAGCAGCGCGGGGATAGGTCAGCCCCAGCATTTT. Encoded protein: CASSAGIGQPQHF.

The rearrangement joins TRBV7-3 to TRBJ1-6; D might be TRBD1 (5 bases). CDR1 and CDR2 from the germline V gene are SGHTA and FQGTGA. There are 14 residues in the CDR3. Trimming stripped 8 bases from V and 9 bases from J, with 17 bases between. CDR3 protein: CASAMWGETSPLHF. The CDR3 DNA follows: TGTGCCAGCGCTATGTGGGGGGAGACTTCACCCCTCCACTTT.

This rearrangement joins TRBV19 to TRBJ2-3; tentatively, D is TRBD2 (5 bases). The CDR3 loop spans 16 amino acids. V lost 6 bases and J lost 2, with 18 bases in between. Germline loops: CDR1 LNHDA, CDR2 SQIVND (reference sequence). The CDR3 DNA reads TGTGCCAGTAGCAGCACCGGGGAAGCAACCACAGATACGCAGTATTTT. Residues: CASSSTGEATTDTQYF.

This chain links TRBV7-3 with TRBJ1-1; maybe TRBD1 (6 bases). The CDR3 runs 15 residues. V shed 5 bases and J shed 3 bases, with 16 bases lying between them. Germline lookup yields CDR1 SGHTA and CDR2 FQGTGA. The CDR3 region is CASSPIQGGDTEAFF. For the CDR3, the DNA is TGTGCCAGCAGCCCGATTCAAGGGGGGGACACTGAAGCTTTCTTT. Drawing the rest from reference TRBV7-3 and TRBJ1-1, the complete variable domain is GAGVSQTPSNKVTEKGKYVELRCDPISGHTALYWYRQSLGQGPEFLIYFQGTGAADDSGLPNDRFFAVRPEGSVSTLKIQRTERGDSAVYLCASSPIQGGDTEAFFGQGTRLTVV.

V and J are TRBV5-1 and TRBJ1-4, with D unclear. Trimming removed 4 bases at V and 8 bases at J, with 15 bases between. The CDR3 loop spans 14 amino acids. Germline CDR1 SGHRS, CDR2 YFSETQ. The CDR3 loop is CASSPSTGWEKLFF. In DNA, the CDR3 is TGCGCCAGCAGCCCTAGCACGGGGTGGGAAAAACTGTTTTTT.

The gene calls are TRBV5-1 and TRBJ1-2, with 7 bases identical to TRBD1. V was pared by 4 bases and J by 6 bases, with 9 bases of the junction left unmatched. CDR1 SGHRS and CDR2 YFSETQ come from the germline V gene. The CDR3 totals 14 residues. For the CDR3, the DNA is TGCGCCAGCAGCCCCGCGGACAGGCATGATGGCTACACCTTC. Translation gives CASSPADRHDGYTF.

This sequence joins TRBV5-1 and TRBJ1-5; D unresolved. The germline CDR1 and CDR2 sequences are SGHRS and YFSETQ. This CDR3 is built from 15 residues. V lost 0 bases, J lost 7 bases, and 14 bases lay in between. This CDR3 reads CASSLGGGSYQPQHF. In nucleotides, the CDR3 is TGCGCCAGCAGCTTGGGAGGTGGCTCGTACCAGCCCCAGCATTTT.

J is TRBJ1-5 and V is TRBV7-9; possible D gene TRBD1, 5 bases. Trimming took off 5 bases at V and 7 bases at J, with 18 bases between the two ends. Per the germline V gene, CDR1 is SEHNR and CDR2 is FQNEAQ (reference sequence). This CDR3 has 15 residues. The CDR3 nucleotides are TGTGCCAGCAGCCGTGGAGGGGTGCTTGGACAGCCCCAGCATTTT. It encodes CASSRGGVLGQPQHF.

V gene TRBV10-3 combines with J gene TRBJ1-3, with D hard to call. In germline, CDR1 is ENHRY, CDR2 SYGVKD. The CDR3 has 16 residues. The V and J ends lost 0 bases and 3 bases respectively, with 12 bases between them. As DNA, the CDR3 is TGTGCCATCAGTGAGTCGAAACCGAGGAGTGGAAACACCATATATTTT. It codes for CAISESKPRSGNTIYF.

This rearrangement joins TRBV9 to TRBJ2-7; 9 bases map to TRBD2. The CDR3 sequence is 17 residues long. Germline loops: CDR1 SGDLS, CDR2 YYNGEE. Unmatched junction bases numbered 16, after V lost 4 bases and J lost 5 bases. This chain's CDR3 is CASSSAATAGGEDEQYF. In DNA form, the CDR3 reads TGTGCCAGCAGCTCCGCGGCTACAGCGGGGGGCGAGGACGAGCAGTACTTC.

V usage is TRBV3-1 (or the pseudogene TRBV3-2) and J usage is TRBJ1-2, with 8 nucleotides matching TRBD1. Germline CDR1 and CDR2: LGHDT and YNNKEL (reference sequence). This CDR3 is 13 amino acids long. Trimming took 8 bases from V and 6 from J; bases not matched to a gene: 8. CDR3 in DNA: TGTGCCAGCCGCTACAGGGGGGTGGATGGCTACACCTTC. Translated, it gives CASRYRGVDGYTF.

The CDR3 sequence: CAISAGLAGAPYEQYF. CDR3 DNA: TGTGCCATCAGTGCGGGACTAGCGGGGGCACCCTACGAGCAGTACTTC. The rearrangement joins TRBV10-3 to TRBJ2-7, with 14 nucleotides matching TRBD2. The CDR3 runs to 16 residues. Germline CDR1 is ENHRY and CDR2 is SYGVKD. V shed 4 bases, J shed 2 bases, and the junction held 4 bases outside the gene matches.

V and J are TRBV5-4 and TRBJ2-7; no definite D call. Trimming removed 4 bases at V and 4 bases at J, with 12 bases between. The CDR3 covers 13 residues. Per the germline V gene, CDR1 is SGHNT and CDR2 is YYREEE (reference sequence). In DNA, the CDR3 is TGTGCCAGCAGCCCCGCGGTGGGTTACGAGCAGTACTTC. Its protein is CASSPAVGYEQYF.

The J gene is TRBJ2-2, the V gene TRBV2, with D possibly being TRBD2 (6 bases). Germline CDR1 reads SNHLY; CDR2 reads FYNNEI. Between the trimmed V and J ends, which lost 1 base and 4 bases, there was a span of 19 bases. CDR3 length equals 18 residues. CDR3 region: CASSEETWAGRTTGELFF. Here the CDR3 DNA reads TGTGCCAGCAGTGAAGAGACTTGGGCGGGGAGGACCACCGGGGAGCTGTTTTTT.

This clone was observed a single time. V and J are TRBV28 and TRBJ2-7, with D maybe TRBD1 (5 bases). The length of the CDR3 is 13 residues. V was clipped by 5 bases and J by 2 bases, with 10 bases between them. Germline V CDR1 and CDR2: MDHEN, SYDVKM. The CDR3 region is CASSRQSPYEQYF. CDR3 sequence (DNA): TGTGCCAGCAGTCGACAGAGCCCCTACGAGCAGTACTTC.

Concerning this clone: A junction boundary mismatches the germline segment, possibly from a read error. The chain employs TRBV28 and TRBJ2-1, with 14 positions matching TRBD2. The V gene's germline CDR1 is MDHEN and CDR2 SYDVKM. The CDR3 has 14 residues. The CDR3 DNA is TGTGCCAGCAGCGCCTCCGGGACTAGCGGGAGACGAGTCTTC. Its translation: CASSASGTSGRRVF.

The chain is built from TRBV25-1 and TRBJ2-5, with 9 nucleotides matching TRBD2. Losses at the gene ends were 6 bases for V and 5 bases for J; bases not matched to a gene: 4. In germline, CDR1 is MGHDK, CDR2 SYGVNS. The CDR3 has 13 residues. CDR3 sequence: CASSQRGAETQYF. The DNA for the CDR3 is TGTGCCAGCAGCCAGCGGGGGGCGGAGACCCAGTACTTC. Filled out from reference TRBV25-1 and TRBJ2-5, the complete variable domain reads EADIYQTPRYLVIGTGKKITLECSQTMGHDKMYWYQQDPGMELHLIHYSYGVNSTEKGDLSSESTVSRIRTEHFPLTLESARPSHTSQYLCASSQRGAETQYFGPGTRLLVL.

J is TRBJ1-5 and V is TRBV24-1, with D hard to call. Trimming took off 7 bases at V and 3 bases at J, with 15 bases between the two ends. The germline V gene encodes CDR1 KGHDR and CDR2 SFDVKD. This CDR3 has 15 residues. This CDR3 is CATRGSGFSNQPQHF. The CDR3 DNA reads TGTGCCACCAGAGGTTCGGGGTTTTCCAATCAGCCCCAGCATTTT.

This chain connects TRBV27 to TRBJ2-2; 9 bases line up with TRBD2. With 8 bases clipped from V and 8 bases from J, the junction kept 15 bases outside the gene matches. Germline V gene sequence: CDR1 MNHEY, CDR2 SMNVEV (reference sequence). This CDR3 comprises 16 residues. The CDR3 sequence is CASSHVGGRALGELFF. DNA of the CDR3: TGTGCCAGCTCCCACGTGGGCGGGAGGGCCTTGGGGGAGCTGTTTTTT.

The rearrangement links TRBV24-1 to TRBJ2-1; the D gene is possibly TRBD2 (6 bases). V was pared by 1 base and J by 10 bases, with 13 bases between. CDR3 length: 14 amino acids. Germline CDR1 KGHDR, CDR2 SFDVKD. The CDR3 spells CATSDFSGAGEQFF. DNA of the CDR3: TGTGCCACCAGTGATTTTTCTGGGGCGGGAGAGCAGTTCTTC.

The gene calls are TRBV18 and TRBJ2-2; TRBD2 aligns across 14 bases. With 2 bases clipped from V and 4 bases from J, the junction kept 3 bases outside the gene matches. The CDR3 is 17 residues long. Germline CDR1 is KGHSH and CDR2 is LQKENI. The CDR3 region is CASSPRGLAGATGELFF. CDR3 DNA sequence: TGTGCCAGCTCACCAAGGGGACTAGCGGGAGCCACCGGGGAGCTGTTTTTT.

V and J are TRBV11-2 and TRBJ2-3, with D possibly TRBD2 on 7 matching bases. Trimming removed 1 base at V and 4 bases at J, with 9 bases between. The CDR3 extends over 14 amino acids. Germline V gene sequence: CDR1 SGHAT, CDR2 FQNNGV. As DNA, the CDR3 is TGTGCCAGCAGCTTAGCGGGGGGCCCAGATACGCAGTATTTT. Its protein product is CASSLAGGPDTQYF.

This clone was recorded once. CDR3 coding DNA: TGTGCCAGCAGCCCAGGGTCCTCGAACACTGAAGCTTTCTTT. This encodes CASSPGSSNTEAFF. The V call is TRBV11-2, the J call TRBJ1-1, with TRBD1 as a possible D gene (5 bases). Deletions cut 5 bases from V and 1 base from J, with 11 bases between. CDR3 length: 14 residues. CDR1 and CDR2 from the germline V gene are SGHAT and FQNNGV.

This clone was seen once. V usage is TRBV4-2 and J usage is TRBJ2-5; no clear D. Germline CDR1 and CDR2: LGHNA and YNFKEQ. V was clipped by 1 base and J by 7 bases, with 25 bases between them. The length of the CDR3 is 18 residues. The CDR3 DNA is TGTGCCAGCAGCCAAGTTGCGATGACACAAACCCAGGAAGGGACCCAGTACTTC. It translates to CASSQVAMTQTQEGTQYF.